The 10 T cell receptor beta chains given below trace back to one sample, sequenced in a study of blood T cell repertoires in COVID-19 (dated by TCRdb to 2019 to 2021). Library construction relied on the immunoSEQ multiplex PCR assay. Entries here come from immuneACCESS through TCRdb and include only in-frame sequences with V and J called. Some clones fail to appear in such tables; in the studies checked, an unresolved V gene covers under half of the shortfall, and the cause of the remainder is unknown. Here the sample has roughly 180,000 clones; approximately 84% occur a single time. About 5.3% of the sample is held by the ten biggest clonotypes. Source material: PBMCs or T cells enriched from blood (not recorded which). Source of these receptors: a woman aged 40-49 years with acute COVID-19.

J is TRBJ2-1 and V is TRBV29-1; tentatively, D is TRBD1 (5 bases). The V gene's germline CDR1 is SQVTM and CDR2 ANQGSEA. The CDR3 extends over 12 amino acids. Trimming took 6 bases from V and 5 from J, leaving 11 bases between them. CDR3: CSVGHQNNEQFF. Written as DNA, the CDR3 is TGCAGCGTAGGACATCAGAACAATGAGCAGTTCTTC.

CDR3 nucleotide sequence: TGTGCCAGCAGCGGGACTAGCGGGTCCTACAATGAGCAGTTCTTC. Translating gives CASSGTSGSYNEQFF. The rearrangement joins TRBV11-2 to TRBJ2-1, with 12 bases aligning to TRBD2. This CDR3 spans 15 amino acids. Germline V CDR1 and CDR2: SGHAT, FQNNGV. V shed 5 bases and J 1 base; nucleotides not matched to a gene: 0.

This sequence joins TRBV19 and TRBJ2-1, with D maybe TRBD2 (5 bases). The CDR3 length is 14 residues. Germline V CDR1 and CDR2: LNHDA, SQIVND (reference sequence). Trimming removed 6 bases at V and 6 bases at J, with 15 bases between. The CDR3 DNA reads TGTGCCAGTAGATCGGACTCCAACCGCAATGAGCAGTTCTTC. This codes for CASRSDSNRNEQFF.

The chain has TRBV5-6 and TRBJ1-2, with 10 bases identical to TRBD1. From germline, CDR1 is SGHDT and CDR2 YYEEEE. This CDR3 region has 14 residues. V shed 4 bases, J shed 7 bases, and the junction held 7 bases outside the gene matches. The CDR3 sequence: CASSTRDRGSGYTF. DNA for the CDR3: TGTGCCAGCAGCACCCGGGACAGGGGTTCTGGCTACACCTTC.

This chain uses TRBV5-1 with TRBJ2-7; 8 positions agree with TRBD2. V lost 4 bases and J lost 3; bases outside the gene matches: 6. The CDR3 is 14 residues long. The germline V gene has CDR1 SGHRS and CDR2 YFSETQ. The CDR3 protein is CASSKSGRNYEQYF. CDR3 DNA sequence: TGCGCCAGCAGCAAGAGCGGGAGAAACTACGAGCAGTACTTC.

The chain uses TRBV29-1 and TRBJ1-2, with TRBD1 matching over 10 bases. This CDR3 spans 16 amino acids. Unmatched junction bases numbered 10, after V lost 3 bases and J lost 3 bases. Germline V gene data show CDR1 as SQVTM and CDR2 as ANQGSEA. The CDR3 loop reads CSVEGSRDRGHYGYTF. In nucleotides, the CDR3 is TGCAGCGTTGAGGGGTCTAGGGACAGGGGACACTATGGCTACACCTTC. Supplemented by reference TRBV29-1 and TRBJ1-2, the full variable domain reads SAVISQKPSRDICQRGTSLTIQCQVDSQVTMMFWYRQQPGQSLTLIATANQGSEATYESGFVIDKFPISRPNLTFSTLTVSNMSPEDSSIYLCSVEGSRDRGHYGYTFGSGTRLTVV.

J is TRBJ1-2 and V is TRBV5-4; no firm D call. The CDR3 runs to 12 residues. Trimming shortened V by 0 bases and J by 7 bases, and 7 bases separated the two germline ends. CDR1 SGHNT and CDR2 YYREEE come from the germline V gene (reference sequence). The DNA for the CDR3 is TGTGCCAGCAGCTTGGACAAAACTGGCTACACCTTC. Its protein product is CASSLDKTGYTF.

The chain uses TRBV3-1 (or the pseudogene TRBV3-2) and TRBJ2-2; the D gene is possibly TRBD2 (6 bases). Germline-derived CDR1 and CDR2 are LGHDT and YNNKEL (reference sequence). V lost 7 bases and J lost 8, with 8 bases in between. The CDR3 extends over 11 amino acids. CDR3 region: CASNSGGELFF. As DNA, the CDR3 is TGTGCCAGCAACAGCGGGGGGGAGCTGTTTTTT.

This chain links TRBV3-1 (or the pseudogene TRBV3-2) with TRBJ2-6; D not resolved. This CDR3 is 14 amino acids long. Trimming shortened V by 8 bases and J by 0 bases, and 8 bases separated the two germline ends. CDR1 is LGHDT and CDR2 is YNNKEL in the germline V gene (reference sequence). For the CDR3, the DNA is TGTGCCAGCGCAGGAAGCTCTGGGGCCAACGTCCTGACTTTC. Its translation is CASAGSSGANVLTF.

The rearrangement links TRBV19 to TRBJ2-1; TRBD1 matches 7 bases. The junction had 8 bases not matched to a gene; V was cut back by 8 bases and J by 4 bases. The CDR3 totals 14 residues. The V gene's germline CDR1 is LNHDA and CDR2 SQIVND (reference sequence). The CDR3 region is CASETGTAYNEQFF. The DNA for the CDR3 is TGTGCCAGTGAGACCGGGACAGCGTACAATGAGCAGTTCTTC. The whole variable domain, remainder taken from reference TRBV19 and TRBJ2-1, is DGGITQSPKYLFRKEGQNVTLSCEQNLNHDAMYWYRQDPGQGLRLIYYSQIVNDFQKGDIAEGYSVSREKKESFPLTVTSAQKNPTAFYLCASETGTAYNEQFFGPGTRLTVL.